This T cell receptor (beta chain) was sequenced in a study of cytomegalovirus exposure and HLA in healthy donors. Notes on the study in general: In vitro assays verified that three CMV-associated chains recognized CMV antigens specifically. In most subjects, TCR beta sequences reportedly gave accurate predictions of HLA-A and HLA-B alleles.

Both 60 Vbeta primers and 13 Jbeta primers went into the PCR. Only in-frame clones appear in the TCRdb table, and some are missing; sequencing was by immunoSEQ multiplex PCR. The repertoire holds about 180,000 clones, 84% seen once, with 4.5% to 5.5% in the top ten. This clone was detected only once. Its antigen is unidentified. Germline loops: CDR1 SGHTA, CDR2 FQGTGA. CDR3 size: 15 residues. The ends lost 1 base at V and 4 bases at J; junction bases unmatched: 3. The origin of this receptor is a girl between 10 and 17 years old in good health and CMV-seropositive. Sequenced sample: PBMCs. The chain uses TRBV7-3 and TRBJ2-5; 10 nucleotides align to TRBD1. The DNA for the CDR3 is TGTGCCAGCAGCTTAAACGGACAGGGGGGAGAGACCCAGTACTTC. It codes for CASSLNGQGGETQYF.